This TCR beta chain was sequenced during a study of cytomegalovirus exposure and HLA in healthy donors. Study-wide results and caveats: A later analysis found first-cohort TCR clusters tended to co-occur in the 130 or so validation repertoires.

For this clone: Its specificity is not known.

Germline V CDR1 and CDR2: SGHKS, YYEKEE (reference sequence). The CDR3 spans 16 residues. Trimming left V 0 bases short and J 4 bases short, with 16 bases between. Profiled with immunoSEQ multiplex PCR; TCRdb holds only in-frame clones, not every one. This table has 100,000 to 150,000 clones, about 91% appearing once. This chain uses TRBV5-5 with TRBJ1-2, with D maybe TRBD1 (6 bases). This clonotype was sampled from a woman aged 18 to 35 in good health and CMV-seronegative. The sample consisted of PBMCs. CDR3: CASSLVARTATYGYTF. CDR3 bases: TGTGCCAGCAGCTTGGTAGCACGGACAGCCACCTATGGCTACACCTTC.